This passage covers 9 T cell receptor beta chains from one sample sequenced in a study of T-cell reconstitution after alpha-beta-depleted transplantation in children. The TCRbeta library was prepared with unique molecular identifiers. TCRdb reanalysed the PCR reads using MiXCR and keeps one entry per CDR3 protein. The sample carries fewer than 550,000 distinct CDR3 sequences, about 11% recorded once. Specimen: PBMCs from the stem cell graft donor, collected from the stem cell graft. These receptors came from a human donor who donated a stem cell graft to a child with acute myeloid leukemia.

The V gene is TRBV4-1, the J gene TRBJ2-3; D remains unclear. Germline lookup yields CDR1 MGHRA and CDR2 YSYEKL. This CDR3 region has 13 residues. V shed 3 bases and J shed 4 bases, with 8 bases lying between them. This CDR3 is CASSHRTPDTQYF. CDR3 coding DNA: TGCGCCAGCAGCCATCGAACCCCAGATACGCAGTATTTT.

The CDR3 region has the DNA TGTGCCAGCACCACGGGTGGGGGTGAAAAACTGTTTTTT. Its translation: CASTTGGGEKLFF. The chain has TRBV12-3 or TRBV12-4 and TRBJ1-4; D is perhaps TRBD1 (5 bases). The V gene lost 7 bases and the J gene lost 7 bases, with 13 bases spanning the gap. The CDR3 is 13 residues long.

The J gene is TRBJ2-3, the V gene TRBV6-1; D is uncertain. V lost 4 bases to trimming and J lost 10 bases, with 15 bases between them. This CDR3 region has 13 residues. In germline, CDR1 is MNHNS, CDR2 SASEGT. The CDR3 is CASSVIRPEAQYF. CDR3 sequence (DNA): TGTGCCAGCAGTGTGATCCGCCCCGAGGCGCAGTATTTT.

CDR3 residues: CASTRGATTYNEQFF. The CDR3 DNA sequence: TGTGCCAGCACCCGGGGCGCGACGACCTACAATGAGCAGTTCTTC. The V gene is TRBV12-3 or TRBV12-4, the J gene TRBJ2-1, with D tentatively TRBD1 or TRBD2 (5 bases each). V lost 7 bases, J lost 2 bases, and 15 bases lay in between. This CDR3 has 15 residues.

The table lists this clonotype with a few counts. CDR3 coding DNA: TGCAGTGCTAGTATCAGGACGGGGGAGCAGTACTTC. Amino acids: CSASIRTGEQYF. The chain has TRBV20-1 and TRBJ2-7, with D possibly TRBD2 on 5 matching bases. Looked up from germline, CDR1 is DFQATT and CDR2 is SNEGSKA (reference sequence). This CDR3 is 12 amino acids long. Trimming took 3 bases from V and 7 from J, leaving 13 bases between them.

This clonotype was detected ten times or more. The rearrangement links TRBV29-1 to TRBJ2-3; D is uncertain. This CDR3 is 12 amino acids long. Germline V gene sequence: CDR1 SQVTM, CDR2 ANQGSEA. Trimming removed 4 bases from V and 1 base from J, with 6 bases in between. The CDR3 nucleotides read TGCAGCGTTGCCAGCCGCACAGATACGCAGTATTTT. This codes for CSVASRTDTQYF.

This clonotype has a count of ten or more. This chain connects TRBV12-3 or TRBV12-4 to TRBJ1-5; D remains unclear. CDR3 size: 13 residues. Trimming cost V 3 bases and J 5 bases, with 8 bases left between them. The CDR3 nucleotides read TGTGCCAGCAGTTTCGCTGAGGATCAGCCCCAGCATTTT. This translates into CASSFAEDQPQHF.

There are a few counts of this clonotype. The V and J genes are TRBV5-1 and TRBJ1-2, with TRBD1 matching 7 bases. The germline gives CDR1 SGHRS, CDR2 YFSETQ. The CDR3 extends over 15 amino acids. J gave up 4 bases and V 0 bases, and 6 bases lay outside the gene matches. CDR3 DNA: TGCGCCAGCAGCTTGGAGACAGGGTTGACCTATGGCTACACCTTC. Its protein is CASSLETGLTYGYTF.

J is TRBJ1-5 and V is TRBV20-1; no definite D call. V was shortened by 3 bases and J by 0 bases, with 15 bases between the two germline ends. Germline V gene lookup returns CDR1 DFQATT and CDR2 SNEGSKA (reference sequence). The CDR3 length is 16 residues. CDR3 nucleotides: TGCAGTGCTAGGACCGACACGGAATATAGCAATCAGCCCCAGCATTTT. The encoded protein is CSARTDTEYSNQPQHF.